This record concerns one TCR beta chain sequence. The antigen is undetermined. This sample stems from a study of human T cells and chemical hapten exposure. Study-wide background: A 2 cm by 2 cm inner upper arm patch received 2% DPC for sensitization.

The study's library attached unique molecular identifiers to single cDNA molecules. Per the original methods: Samples ranged from 23,224 to 690,600 TCRs, with a median of approximately 100,000. TCRdb reprocessed the RACE reads with MiXCR, giving one entry per CDR3 protein. These V and J calls originate from TCRdb's pipeline instead of the authors' own analysis. Of about 400,000 distinct CDR3 sequences in the sample, about 6% were seen once. The length of the CDR3 is 16 residues. The germline CDR1 and CDR2 sequences are MNHEY and SVGEGT. With 5 bases clipped from V and 0 bases from J, the junction kept 4 bases outside the gene matches. Time point: patch test 2, 6 weeks after DPC sensitization. The treatment denotes: therapeutic diphenylcyclopropenone sensitization with weekly scalp DPC. Broader study findings: Significantly more large CDR3 similarity clusters arose among expanded TCRs than among controls.

The sequenced sample was whole blood, obtained in connection with sensitization to the hapten diphenylcyclopropenone (DPC). This clonotype was obtained from a woman aged 18-30 years with alopecia areata. Some clones in this sample may be carry-over from other donors' samples. This chain uses TRBV6-2 or TRBV6-3 with TRBJ2-3; 11 bases are shared with TRBD2. The chain's CDR3 is CASSNLAGGSTDTQYF. In nucleotides, the CDR3 is TGTGCCAGCAGTAACCTAGCGGGGGGCAGCACAGATACGCAGTATTTT.